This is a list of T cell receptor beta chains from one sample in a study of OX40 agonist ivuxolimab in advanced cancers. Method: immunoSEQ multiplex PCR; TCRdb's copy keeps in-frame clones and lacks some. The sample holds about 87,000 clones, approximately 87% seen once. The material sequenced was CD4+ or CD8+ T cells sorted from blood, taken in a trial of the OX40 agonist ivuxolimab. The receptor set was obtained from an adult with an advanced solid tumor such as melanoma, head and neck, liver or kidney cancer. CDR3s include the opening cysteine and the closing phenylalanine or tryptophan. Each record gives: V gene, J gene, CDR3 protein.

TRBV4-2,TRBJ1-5,CASSQDPQINQPQHF
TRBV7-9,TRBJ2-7,CASSEGPAAGGWEQYF
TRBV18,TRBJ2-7,CASSGSRDPSYEQYF
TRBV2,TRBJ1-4,CASRAAVYEKLFF
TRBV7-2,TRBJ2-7,CASSLRSGDVYEQYF
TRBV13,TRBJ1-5,CASSSAGRGQPQHF
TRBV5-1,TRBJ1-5,CASSEGQSFSNQPQHF
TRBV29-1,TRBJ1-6,CSIRTGVNSPLHF
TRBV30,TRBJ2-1,CAWSMVRTYNEQFF
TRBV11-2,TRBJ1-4,CASSYRGGEKLFF
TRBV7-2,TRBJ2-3,CASSLEGPSGGRGGDTQYF
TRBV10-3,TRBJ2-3,CAIMTHASTDTQYF
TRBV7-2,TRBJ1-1,CASSPNAGLQNTEAFF
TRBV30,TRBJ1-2,CALALGYGYTF
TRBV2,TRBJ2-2,CATASSGGRFAGELFF
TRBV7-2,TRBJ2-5,CASSLGWPGEETQYF
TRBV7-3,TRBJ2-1,CASSPTGRSSYNEQFF
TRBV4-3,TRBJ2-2,CASSQEISDGPGRYTGELFF
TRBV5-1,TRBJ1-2,CASSSFQPGQGVDGYTF
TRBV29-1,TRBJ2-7,CSVVPDSSYEQYF
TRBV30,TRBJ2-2,CAWRRIGLNTGELFF
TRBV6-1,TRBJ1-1,CASRGQGTGNTEAFF
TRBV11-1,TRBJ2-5,CATSGPSQTQYF
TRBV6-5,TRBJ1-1,CASSRDRGMWTEAFF
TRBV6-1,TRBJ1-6,CAHDTRDNSPLHF
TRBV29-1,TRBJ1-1,CSLLLNTEAFF
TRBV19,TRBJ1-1,CASSILGANTEAFF
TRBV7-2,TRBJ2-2,CASSGGLRRGGELFF
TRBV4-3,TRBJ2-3,CASSWSSGGGDTQYF
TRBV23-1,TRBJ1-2,CASSQSLGEGGYGYTF
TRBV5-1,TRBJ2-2,CASSSGLANTGELFF
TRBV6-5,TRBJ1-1,CASSPGGHNTEAFF
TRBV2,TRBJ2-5,CASSEVGREETQYF
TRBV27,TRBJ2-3,CASRGGLYTDTQYF
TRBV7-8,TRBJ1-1,CASSARMGTEAFF
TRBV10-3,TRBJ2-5,CAISERSSGGDVQGGTQYF
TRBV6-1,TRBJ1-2,CASRREEHYGYTF
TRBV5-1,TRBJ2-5,CASETSGGALETQYF
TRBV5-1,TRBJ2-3,CASSLASGGTDTQYF
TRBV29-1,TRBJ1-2,CSVDTGATYGYTF
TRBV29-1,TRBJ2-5,CSGSGQTLQETQYF
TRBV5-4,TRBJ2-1,CASSSGGRGTNEQFF
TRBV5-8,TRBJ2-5,CASSSGTAQGETQYF
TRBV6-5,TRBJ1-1,CASSYSGTMNTEAFF
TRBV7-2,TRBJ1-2,CASSLTGGLRGYTF
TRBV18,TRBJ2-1,CASSPASGGGKSYNEQFF
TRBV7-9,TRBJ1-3,CASSSVVGHSGNTIYF